The following is a TCR beta chain sequence with its context. The target antigen is unknown. This record comes from a study of CD8 T cells in ankylosing spondylitis. Regarding the study as a whole: Clones tied to disease were said to be significantly enriched in matched ankylosing spondylitis synovial fluid. Roughly 8 highly homologous variants made up a TCR beta motif that seemed to typify ankylosing spondylitis blood.

Preparation of TCR beta libraries was done by quantitative 5'-RACE with molecular barcodes. One entry per CDR3 protein, called by TCRdb with MiXCR from the 5' RACE reads. The profile covers 150,000 to 250,000 distinct CDR3 sequences, with 9.5% to 15% appearing a single time and 15% to 20% taken by the ten largest. The length of the CDR3 is 16 residues. Germline V CDR1 and CDR2: MGHRA, YSYEKL. The ends lost 2 bases at V and 3 bases at J; junction bases unmatched: 3. This sequence originates from a male donor with ankylosing spondylitis or in good health (not recorded which). V and J are TRBV4-1 and TRBJ2-1, with 11 bases matching TRBD2. Material: blood, either unsorted or a sorted T cell fraction (not recorded which). The chain's CDR3 is CASSQPGLAGYNEQFF. The DNA for the CDR3 is TGCGCCAGCAGCCAACCTGGACTAGCGGGCTACAATGAGCAGTTCTTC.